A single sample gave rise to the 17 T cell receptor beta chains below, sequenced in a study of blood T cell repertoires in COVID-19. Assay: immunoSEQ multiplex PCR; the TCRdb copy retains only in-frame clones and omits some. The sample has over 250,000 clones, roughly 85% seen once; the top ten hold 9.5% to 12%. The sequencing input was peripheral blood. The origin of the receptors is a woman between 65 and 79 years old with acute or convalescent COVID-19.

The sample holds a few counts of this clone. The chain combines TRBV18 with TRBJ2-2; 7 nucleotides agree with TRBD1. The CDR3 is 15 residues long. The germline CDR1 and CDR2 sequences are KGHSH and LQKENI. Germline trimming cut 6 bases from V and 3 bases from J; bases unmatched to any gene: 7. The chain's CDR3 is CASSPPQGDTGELFF. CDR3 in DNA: TGTGCCAGCTCCCCCCCTCAGGGGGACACCGGGGAGCTGTTTTTT. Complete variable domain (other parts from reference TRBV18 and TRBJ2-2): NAGVMQNPRHLVRRRGQEARLRCSPMKGHSHVYWYRQLPEEGLKFMVYLQKENIIDESGMPKERFSAEFPKEGPSILRIQQVVRGDSAAYFCASSPPQGDTGELFFGEGSRLTVL.

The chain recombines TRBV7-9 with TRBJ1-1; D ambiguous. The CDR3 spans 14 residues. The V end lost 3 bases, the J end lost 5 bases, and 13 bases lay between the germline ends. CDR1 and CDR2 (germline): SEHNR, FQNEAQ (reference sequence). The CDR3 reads CASSLSRVETEAFF. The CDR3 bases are TGTGCCAGCAGCTTGAGCCGGGTAGAGACTGAAGCTTTCTTT.

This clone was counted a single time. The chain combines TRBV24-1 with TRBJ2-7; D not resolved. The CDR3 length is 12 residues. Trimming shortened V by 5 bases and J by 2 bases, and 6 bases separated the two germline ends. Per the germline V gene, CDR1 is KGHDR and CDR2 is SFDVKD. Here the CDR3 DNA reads TGTGCCACCAGTGGACAAACCTACGAGCAGTACTTC. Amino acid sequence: CATSGQTYEQYF.

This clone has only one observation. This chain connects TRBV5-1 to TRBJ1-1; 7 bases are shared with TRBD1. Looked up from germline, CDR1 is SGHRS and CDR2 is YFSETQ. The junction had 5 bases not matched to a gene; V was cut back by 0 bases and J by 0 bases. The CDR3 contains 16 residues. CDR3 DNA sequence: TGCGCCAGCAGCTTGGCCGGGGACAGCTTGAACACTGAAGCTTTCTTT. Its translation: CASSLAGDSLNTEAFF.

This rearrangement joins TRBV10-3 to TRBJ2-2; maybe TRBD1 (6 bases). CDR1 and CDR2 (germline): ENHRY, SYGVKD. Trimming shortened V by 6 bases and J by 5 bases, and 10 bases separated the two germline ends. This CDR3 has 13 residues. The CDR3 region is CAISKGETGELFF. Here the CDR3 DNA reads TGTGCCATCAGCAAGGGGGAAACCGGGGAGCTGTTTTTT.

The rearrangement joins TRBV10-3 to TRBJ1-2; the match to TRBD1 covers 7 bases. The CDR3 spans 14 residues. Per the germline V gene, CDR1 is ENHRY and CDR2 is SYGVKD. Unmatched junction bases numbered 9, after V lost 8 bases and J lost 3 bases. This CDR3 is CAIRPHDRDYGYTF. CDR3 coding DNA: TGTGCCATCCGACCGCACGACAGGGACTATGGCTACACCTTC.

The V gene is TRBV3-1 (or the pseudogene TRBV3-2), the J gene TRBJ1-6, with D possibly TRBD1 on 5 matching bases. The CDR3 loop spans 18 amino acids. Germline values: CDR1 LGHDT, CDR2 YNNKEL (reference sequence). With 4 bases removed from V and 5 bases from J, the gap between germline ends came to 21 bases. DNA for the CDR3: TGTGCCAGCAGCCCGGCTCCAGGGTCCATACTCCATAATTCACCCCTCCACTTT. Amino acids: CASSPAPGSILHNSPLHF.

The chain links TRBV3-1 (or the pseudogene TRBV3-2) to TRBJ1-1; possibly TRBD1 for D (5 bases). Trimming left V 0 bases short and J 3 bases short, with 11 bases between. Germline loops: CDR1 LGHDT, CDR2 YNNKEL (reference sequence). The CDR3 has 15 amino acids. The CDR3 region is CASSQDRRGHTEAFF. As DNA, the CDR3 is TGTGCCAGCAGCCAAGATCGGCGGGGACACACTGAAGCTTTCTTT.

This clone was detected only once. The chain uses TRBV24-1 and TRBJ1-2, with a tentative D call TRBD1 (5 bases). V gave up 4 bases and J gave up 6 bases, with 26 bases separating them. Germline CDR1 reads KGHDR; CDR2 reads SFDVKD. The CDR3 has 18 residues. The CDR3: CATSEGGQGRLALHGYTF. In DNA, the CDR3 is TGTGCCACCAGTGAAGGAGGGCAGGGTCGTCTCGCTTTACATGGCTACACCTTC.

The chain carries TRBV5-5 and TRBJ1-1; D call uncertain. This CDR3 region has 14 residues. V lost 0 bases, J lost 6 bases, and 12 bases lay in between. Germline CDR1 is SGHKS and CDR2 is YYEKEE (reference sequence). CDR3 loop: CASSLGGQFAEAFF. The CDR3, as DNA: TGTGCCAGCAGCTTGGGTGGGCAGTTTGCTGAAGCTTTCTTT.

DNA of the CDR3: TGCAGCGTTGTACTTCTAGCGGGGGGGCCTGGGGCCAACGTCCTGACTTTC. This sequence encodes CSVVLLAGGPGANVLTF. This chain connects TRBV29-1 to TRBJ2-6, with TRBD2 matching 12 bases. Germline values: CDR1 SQVTM, CDR2 ANQGSEA. J lost 2 bases, V lost 4 bases, and 6 bases had no gene match. This CDR3 region has 17 residues.

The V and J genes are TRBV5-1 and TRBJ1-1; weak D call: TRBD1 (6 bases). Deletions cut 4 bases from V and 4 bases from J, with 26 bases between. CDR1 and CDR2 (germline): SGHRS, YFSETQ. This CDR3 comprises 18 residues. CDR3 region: CASSPALGGGRRGTEAFF. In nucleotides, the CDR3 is TGCGCCAGCAGCCCAGCTTTAGGCGGGGGGCGGCGTGGCACTGAAGCTTTCTTT.

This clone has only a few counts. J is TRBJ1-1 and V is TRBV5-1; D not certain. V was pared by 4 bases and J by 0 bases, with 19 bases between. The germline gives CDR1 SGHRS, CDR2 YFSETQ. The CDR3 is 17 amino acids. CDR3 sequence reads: CASSPSGVSGMNTEAFF. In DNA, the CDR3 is TGCGCCAGCAGCCCATCCGGGGTTTCCGGCATGAACACTGAAGCTTTCTTT. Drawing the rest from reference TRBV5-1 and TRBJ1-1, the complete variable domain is KAGVTQTPRYLIKTRGQQVTLSCSPISGHRSVSWYQQTPGQGLQFLFEYFSETQRNKGNFPGRFSGRQFSNSRSEMNVSTLELGDSALYLCASSPSGVSGMNTEAFFGQGTRLTVV.

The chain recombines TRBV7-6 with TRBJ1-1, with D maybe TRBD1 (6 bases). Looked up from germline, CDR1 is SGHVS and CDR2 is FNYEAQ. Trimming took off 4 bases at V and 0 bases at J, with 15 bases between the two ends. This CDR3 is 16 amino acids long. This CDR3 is CASSSQGRLMNTEAFF. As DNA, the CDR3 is TGTGCCAGCAGCTCACAGGGTCGGCTGATGAACACTGAAGCTTTCTTT.

CDR3 loop: CASSQGIGTSADNEQFF. CDR3 coding DNA: TGCGCCAGCAGCCAAGGGATCGGGACTAGCGCGGACAATGAGCAGTTCTTC. The chain has TRBV4-1 and TRBJ2-1; 10 nucleotides line up with TRBD2. V gave up 1 base and J gave up 5 bases; unmatched junction bases: 8. This CDR3 region has 17 residues. CDR1 and CDR2 from the germline V gene are MGHRA and YSYEKL.

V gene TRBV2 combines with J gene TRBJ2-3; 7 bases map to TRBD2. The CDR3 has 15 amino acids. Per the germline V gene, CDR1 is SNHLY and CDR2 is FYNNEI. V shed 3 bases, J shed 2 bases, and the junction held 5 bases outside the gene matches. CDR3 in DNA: TGTGCCAGCAGTGATTACGGGGGGTACACAGATACGCAGTATTTT. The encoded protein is CASSDYGGYTDTQYF.

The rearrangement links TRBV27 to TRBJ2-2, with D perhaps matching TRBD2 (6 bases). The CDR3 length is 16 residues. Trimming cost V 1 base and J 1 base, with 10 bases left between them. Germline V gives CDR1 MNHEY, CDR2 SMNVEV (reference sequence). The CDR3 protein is CASSLLGTLNTGELFF. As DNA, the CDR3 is TGTGCCAGCAGTTTATTAGGGACTCTGAACACCGGGGAGCTGTTTTTT.